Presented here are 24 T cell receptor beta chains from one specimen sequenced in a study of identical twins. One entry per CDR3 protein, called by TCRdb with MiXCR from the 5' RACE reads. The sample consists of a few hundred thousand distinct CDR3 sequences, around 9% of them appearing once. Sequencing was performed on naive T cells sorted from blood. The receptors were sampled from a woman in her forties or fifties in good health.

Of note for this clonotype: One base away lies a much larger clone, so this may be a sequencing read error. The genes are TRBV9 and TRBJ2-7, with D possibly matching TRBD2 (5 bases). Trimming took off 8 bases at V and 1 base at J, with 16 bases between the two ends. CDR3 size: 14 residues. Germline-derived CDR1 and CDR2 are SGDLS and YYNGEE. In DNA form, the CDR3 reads TGTGCCAGAAGCCAAGTCGGGGAGTCCTACGAGCAGTACTTC. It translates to CARSQVGESYEQYF.

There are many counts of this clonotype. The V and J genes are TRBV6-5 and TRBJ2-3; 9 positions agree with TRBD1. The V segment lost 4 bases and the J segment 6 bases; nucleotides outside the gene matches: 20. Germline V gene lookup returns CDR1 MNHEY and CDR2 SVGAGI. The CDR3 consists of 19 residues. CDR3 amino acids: CASSSPLGPTGTGMDTQYF. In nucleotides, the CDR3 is TGTGCCAGCAGTTCCCCCCTAGGACCGACCGGGACAGGGATGGATACGCAGTATTTT.

The CDR3 DNA is TGTGCCAGCAGTGAAGTCGGACTAGCGGGAGAAGCTTGGAATGAGCAGTTCTTC. Translating it yields CASSEVGLAGEAWNEQFF. The V call is TRBV2, the J call TRBJ2-1, with TRBD2 matching over 13 bases. With V trimmed by 1 base and J by 7 bases, 10 bases remained unmatched. Germline-derived CDR1 and CDR2 are SNHLY and FYNNEI. The CDR3 consists of 18 residues.

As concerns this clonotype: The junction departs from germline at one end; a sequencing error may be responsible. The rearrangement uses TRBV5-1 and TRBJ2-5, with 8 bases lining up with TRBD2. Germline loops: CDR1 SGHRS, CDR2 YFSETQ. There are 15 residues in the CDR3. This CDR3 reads CSSSPGGTRDETQYF. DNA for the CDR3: TGCTCCAGCAGCCCCGGCGGGACTAGGGATGAGACCCAGTACTTC.

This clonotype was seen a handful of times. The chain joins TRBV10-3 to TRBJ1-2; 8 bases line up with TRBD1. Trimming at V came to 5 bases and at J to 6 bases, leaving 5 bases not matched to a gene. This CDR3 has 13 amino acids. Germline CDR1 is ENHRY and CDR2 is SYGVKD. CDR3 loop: CAISPGQVDGYTF. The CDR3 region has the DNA TGTGCCATCAGTCCGGGACAGGTGGATGGCTACACCTTC.

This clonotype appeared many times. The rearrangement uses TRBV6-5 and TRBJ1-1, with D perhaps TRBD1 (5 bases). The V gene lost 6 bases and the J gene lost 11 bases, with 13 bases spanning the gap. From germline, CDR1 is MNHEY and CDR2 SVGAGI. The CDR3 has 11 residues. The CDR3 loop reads CASSNQGRAFF. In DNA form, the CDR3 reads TGTGCCAGCAGCAATCAGGGTAGGGCTTTCTTT.

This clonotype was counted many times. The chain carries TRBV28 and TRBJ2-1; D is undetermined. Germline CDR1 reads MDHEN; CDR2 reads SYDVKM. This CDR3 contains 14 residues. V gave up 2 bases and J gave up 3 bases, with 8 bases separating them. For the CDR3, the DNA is TGTGCCAGCAGTTTACATAGCCACTACAATGAGCAGTTCTTC. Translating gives CASSLHSHYNEQFF.

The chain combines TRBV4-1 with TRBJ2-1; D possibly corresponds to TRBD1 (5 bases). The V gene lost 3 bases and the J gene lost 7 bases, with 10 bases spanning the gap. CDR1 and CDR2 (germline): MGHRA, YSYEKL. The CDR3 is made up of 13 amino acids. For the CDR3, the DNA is TGCGCCAGCAGCCACCCGAACAGGAATGAGCAGTTCTTC. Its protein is CASSHPNRNEQFF.

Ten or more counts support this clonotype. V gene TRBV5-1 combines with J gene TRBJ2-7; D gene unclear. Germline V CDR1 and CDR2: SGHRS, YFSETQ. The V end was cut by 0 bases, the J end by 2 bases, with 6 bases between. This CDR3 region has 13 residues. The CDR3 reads CASSLDPTYEQYV. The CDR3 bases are TGCGCCAGCAGCTTGGACCCCACCTACGAGCAGTACGTC.

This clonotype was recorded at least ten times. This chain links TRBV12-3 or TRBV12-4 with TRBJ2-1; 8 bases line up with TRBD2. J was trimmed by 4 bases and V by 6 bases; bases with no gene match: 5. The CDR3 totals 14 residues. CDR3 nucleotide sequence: TGTGCCAGCAGGCTTAGCGGGACATACAATGAGCAGTTCTTC. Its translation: CASRLSGTYNEQFF.

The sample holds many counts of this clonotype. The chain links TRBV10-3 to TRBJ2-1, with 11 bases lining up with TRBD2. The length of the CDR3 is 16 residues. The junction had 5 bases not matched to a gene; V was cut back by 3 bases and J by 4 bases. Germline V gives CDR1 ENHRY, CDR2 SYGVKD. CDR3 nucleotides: TGTGCCATCAGTGACCGGGGACTAGCGGATTACAATGAGCAGTTCTTC. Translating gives CAISDRGLADYNEQFF.

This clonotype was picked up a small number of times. CDR3 sequence (DNA): TGTGCCAGCAGCTCCGTTGACGGGAACAATGAGCAGTTCTTC. Translated: CASSSVDGNNEQFF. The chain recombines TRBV7-9 with TRBJ2-1; the D gene is possibly TRBD2 (5 bases). V gave up 4 bases and J gave up 5 bases, with 12 bases separating them. The germline gives CDR1 SEHNR, CDR2 FQNEAQ (reference sequence). This CDR3 comprises 14 residues.

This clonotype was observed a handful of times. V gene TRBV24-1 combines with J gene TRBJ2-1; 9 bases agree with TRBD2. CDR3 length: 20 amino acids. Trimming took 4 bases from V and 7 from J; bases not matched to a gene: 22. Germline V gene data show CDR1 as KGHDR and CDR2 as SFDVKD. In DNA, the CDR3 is TGTGCCACCAGTGACGCGAGGGCGGGAGGGCGGCCGACTAGTGGTAATGAGCAGTTCTTC. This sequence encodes CATSDARAGGRPTSGNEQFF.

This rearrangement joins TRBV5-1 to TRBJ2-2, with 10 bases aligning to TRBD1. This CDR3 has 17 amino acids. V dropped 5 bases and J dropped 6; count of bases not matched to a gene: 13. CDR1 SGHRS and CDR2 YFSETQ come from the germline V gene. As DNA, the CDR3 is TGCGCCAGCAGGGCGGCGGGACAGGGGAACCTCGCCGGGGAGCTGTTTTTT. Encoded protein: CASRAAGQGNLAGELFF.

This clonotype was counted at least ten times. DNA of the CDR3: TGCAGTGAGGCTGGGAGCCAGAAAAACACAGATACGCAGTATTTT. Encoded protein: CSEAGSQKNTDTQYF. J is TRBJ2-3 and V is TRBV20-1; perhaps TRBD2 as D (5 bases). The length of the CDR3 is 15 residues. Germline V gene lookup returns CDR1 DFQATT and CDR2 SNEGSKA (reference sequence). With 7 bases removed from V and 2 bases from J, the gap between germline ends came to 19 bases.

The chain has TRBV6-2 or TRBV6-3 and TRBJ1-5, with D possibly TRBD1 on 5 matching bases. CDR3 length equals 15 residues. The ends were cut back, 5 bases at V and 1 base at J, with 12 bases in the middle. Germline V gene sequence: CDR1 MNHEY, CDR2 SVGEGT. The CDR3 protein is CASSPWAGSNQPQHF. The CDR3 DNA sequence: TGTGCCAGCAGTCCCTGGGCAGGGAGCAATCAGCCCCAGCATTTT.

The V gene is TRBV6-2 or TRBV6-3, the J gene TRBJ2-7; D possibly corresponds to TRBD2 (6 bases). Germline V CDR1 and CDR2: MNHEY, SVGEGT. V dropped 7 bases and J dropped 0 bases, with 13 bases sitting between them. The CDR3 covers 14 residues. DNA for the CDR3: TGTGCCAGCACGCGGGACGGCTTCTCCTACGAGCAGTACTTC. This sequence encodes CASTRDGFSYEQYF.

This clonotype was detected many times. The CDR3 protein is CSARASGRDYNEQFF. The CDR3 nucleotides are TGCAGTGCTAGGGCTAGCGGGAGGGATTACAATGAGCAGTTCTTC. This chain connects TRBV20-1 to TRBJ2-1; TRBD2 aligns across 12 bases. The junction had 4 bases not matched to a gene; V was cut back by 3 bases and J by 4 bases. The CDR3 is 15 residues long. The germline gives CDR1 DFQATT, CDR2 SNEGSKA (reference sequence).

For the CDR3, the DNA is TGTGCCAGCAGTGAATGGCCTAGCGGGAGTTCAAGCTTAGGCGAGACCCAGTACTTC. It codes for CASSEWPSGSSSLGETQYF. This chain links TRBV6-1 with TRBJ2-5, with TRBD2 matching 10 bases. J was trimmed by 5 bases and V by 2 bases; bases with no gene match: 17. The germline CDR1 and CDR2 sequences are MNHNS and SASEGT. This CDR3 spans 19 amino acids.

The CDR3 DNA is TGTGCCAGCAGCCAAGATTTCGCGGTACAAGAGACCCAGTACTTC. This encodes CASSQDFAVQETQYF. The V and J genes are TRBV14 and TRBJ2-5; D is unclear. Per the germline V gene, CDR1 is SGHDN and CDR2 is FVKESK. The CDR3 has 15 amino acids. V was cut by 0 bases and J by 2 bases, with 10 bases left in between.

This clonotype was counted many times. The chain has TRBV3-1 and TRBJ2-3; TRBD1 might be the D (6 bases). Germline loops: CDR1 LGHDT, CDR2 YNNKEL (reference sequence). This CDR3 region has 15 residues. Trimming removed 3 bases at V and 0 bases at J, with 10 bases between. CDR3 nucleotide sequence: TGTGCCAGCAGCCATGGGACAAGAAGCACAGATACGCAGTATTTT. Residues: CASSHGTRSTDTQYF.

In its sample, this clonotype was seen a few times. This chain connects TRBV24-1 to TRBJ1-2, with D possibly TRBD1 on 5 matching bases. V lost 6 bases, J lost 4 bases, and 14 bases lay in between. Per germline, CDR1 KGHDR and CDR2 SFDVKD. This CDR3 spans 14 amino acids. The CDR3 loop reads CATSSARVGYGYTF. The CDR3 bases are TGTGCCACCAGTTCGGCCAGGGTAGGCTATGGCTACACCTTC.

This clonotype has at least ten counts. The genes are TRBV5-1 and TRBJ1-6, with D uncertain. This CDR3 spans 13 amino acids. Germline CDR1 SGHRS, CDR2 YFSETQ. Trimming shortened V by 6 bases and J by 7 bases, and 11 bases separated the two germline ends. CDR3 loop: CASTMDQNSPLHF. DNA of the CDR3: TGCGCCAGCACGATGGACCAGAATTCACCCCTCCACTTT. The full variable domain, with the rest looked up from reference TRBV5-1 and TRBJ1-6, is KAGVTQTPRYLIKTRGQQVTLSCSPISGHRSVSWYQQTPGQGLQFLFEYFSETQRNKGNFPGRFSGRQFSNSRSEMNVSTLELGDSALYLCASTMDQNSPLHFGNGTRLTVT.

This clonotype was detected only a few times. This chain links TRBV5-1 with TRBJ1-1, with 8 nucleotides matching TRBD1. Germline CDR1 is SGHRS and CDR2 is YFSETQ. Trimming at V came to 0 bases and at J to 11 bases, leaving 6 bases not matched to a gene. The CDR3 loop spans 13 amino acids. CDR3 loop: CASSLDDRGAAFF. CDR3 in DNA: TGCGCCAGCAGCTTGGACGACAGGGGAGCGGCTTTCTTT.